This entry lists 17 T cell receptor beta chains sequenced from one sample in a study of T-cell memory formation after mild COVID-19. Each CDR3 protein gets one entry after TCRdb re-called the 5' RACE reads with MiXCR. The sample shows some 490,000 distinct CDR3 sequences, approximately 18% of them seen only once. Sequenced: PBMCs or a T cell subset sorted from them (not recorded which). These TCRs come from an adult woman who had mild COVID-19 (a few samples of this study predate the infection). Cell type and time point are not known.

The chain combines TRBV27 with TRBJ2-7, with D hard to call. The germline V gene has CDR1 MNHEY and CDR2 SMNVEV (reference sequence). The V end lost 5 bases, the J end lost 0 bases, and 8 bases lay between the germline ends. This CDR3 contains 13 residues. The CDR3 spells CASSPPPSYEQYF. In DNA, the CDR3 is TGTGCCAGCAGTCCTCCCCCCTCCTACGAGCAGTACTTC.

This clonotype appeared a few times. The chain has TRBV3-1 and TRBJ2-5, with 7 bases fitting TRBD2. The CDR3 has 20 residues. The V segment lost 1 base and the J segment 4 bases; nucleotides outside the gene matches: 21. Germline V gene lookup returns CDR1 LGHDT and CDR2 YNNKEL (reference sequence). The CDR3: CASSQVGSWGRDRRRETQYF. In DNA, the CDR3 is TGTGCCAGCAGCCAAGTCGGGTCATGGGGGAGGGATAGGAGAAGAGAGACCCAGTACTTC.

The CDR3 spells CATSDASGTPKLFF. For the CDR3, the DNA is TGTGCCACCAGTGATGCATCCGGGACACCGAAACTGTTTTTT. This chain links TRBV24-1 with TRBJ1-4; a possible D gene is TRBD1 (6 bases). The CDR3 totals 14 residues. Germline-derived CDR1 and CDR2 are KGHDR and SFDVKD. The V end lost 3 bases, the J end lost 11 bases, and 15 bases lay between the germline ends.

Written as DNA, the CDR3 is TGTGCCAGCAGCTTAATGGGGCTCACAGATACGCAGTATTTT. It encodes CASSLMGLTDTQYF. The V call is TRBV7-2, the J call TRBJ2-3, with D maybe TRBD1 (5 bases). Germline CDR1 and CDR2: SGHTA and FQGNSA. Trimming removed 2 bases from V and 2 bases from J, with 8 bases in between. The length of the CDR3 is 14 residues. Looking up the rest from reference TRBV7-2 and TRBJ2-3 gives the full variable domain: GAGVSQSPSNKVTEKGKDVELRCDPISGHTALYWYRQSLGQGLEFLIYFQGNSAPDKSGLPSDRFSAERTGGSVSTLTIQRTQQEDSAVYLCASSLMGLTDTQYFGPGTRLTVL.

This clonotype was found a few times. Here the CDR3 DNA reads TGCGCCAGCAGCACTCTCCCGGACGGAACCTACGAGCAGTACTTC. Amino acids: CASSTLPDGTYEQYF. The chain employs TRBV5-1 and TRBJ2-7; the D is unclear. This CDR3 has 15 amino acids. Germline V lookup: CDR1 SGHRS, CDR2 YFSETQ. Trimming shortened V by 4 bases and J by 2 bases, and 16 bases separated the two germline ends.

The chain uses TRBV7-9 and TRBJ2-1; 8 positions agree with TRBD2. With 5 bases clipped from V and 5 bases from J, the junction kept 11 bases outside the gene matches. Germline CDR1 SEHNR, CDR2 FQNEAQ (reference sequence). The CDR3 is 16 residues long. As DNA, the CDR3 is TGTGCCAGCAGCCTACCAGGAGCGGGACTAGACAATGAGCAGTTCTTC. Translating gives CASSLPGAGLDNEQFF.

The chain has TRBV12-3 or TRBV12-4 and TRBJ2-5; 10 nucleotides align to TRBD1. V trimming: 5 bases; J trimming: 4 bases; junction bases outside the gene matches: 4. The CDR3 extends over 14 amino acids. The CDR3 region has the DNA TGTGCCAGCAGTCGCCGGGACAGGGGAGAGACCCAGTACTTC. It yields the protein CASSRRDRGETQYF.

The genes are TRBV20-1 and TRBJ1-1; the D is unclear. The CDR3 length is 13 residues. V dropped 6 bases and J dropped 0 bases, with 11 bases sitting between them. Looked up from germline, CDR1 is DFQATT and CDR2 is SNEGSKA (reference sequence). CDR3 sequence: CSAPPRVNTEAFF. The CDR3 nucleotides read TGCAGTGCCCCACCCCGGGTGAACACTGAAGCTTTCTTT.

The gene calls are TRBV20-1 and TRBJ2-5; D may be TRBD1 or TRBD2 (6 bases each). CDR1 is DFQATT and CDR2 is SNEGSKA in the germline V gene (reference sequence). The CDR3 runs to 15 residues. V was pared by 0 bases and J by 3 bases, with 14 bases between. In nucleotides, the CDR3 is TGCAGTGCTAGAGATCTCAGAAGGGGGGAAGAGACCCAGTACTTC. This translates into CSARDLRRGEETQYF.

The chain has TRBV24-1 and TRBJ1-4, with D possibly TRBD1 on 6 matching bases. The CDR3 covers 14 residues. Germline loops: CDR1 KGHDR, CDR2 SFDVKD. Trimming removed 3 bases at V and 6 bases at J, with 10 bases between. CDR3 amino acids: CATSDARGDEKLFF. The CDR3 DNA reads as TGTGCCACCAGTGATGCCAGGGGCGATGAAAAACTGTTTTTT.

This clonotype was observed a handful of times. The rearrangement joins TRBV30 to TRBJ1-2, with D tentatively TRBD1 (6 bases). The CDR3 is made up of 13 amino acids. Germline assignment: CDR1 GTSNPN and CDR2 SVGIG (reference sequence). V gave up 5 bases and J gave up 0 bases, with 10 bases separating them. Here the CDR3 DNA reads TGTGCCTGGGGACAGCAGGCTAACTATGGCTACACCTTC. It codes for CAWGQQANYGYTF.

The chain carries TRBV12-3 or TRBV12-4 and TRBJ2-5; TRBD2 matches 9 bases. J lost 2 bases, V lost 3 bases, and 10 bases had no gene match. The CDR3 consists of 17 residues. The CDR3 nucleotides are TGTGCCAGCAGTTTTGGCGGGGGGGCCATGGAACAAGAGACCCAGTACTTC. As protein: CASSFGGGAMEQETQYF.

This clonotype was counted a few times. V gene TRBV11-2 combines with J gene TRBJ2-3; 10 bases map to TRBD2. V trimming: 10 bases; J trimming: 3 bases; junction bases outside the gene matches: 19. There are 18 residues in the CDR3. The germline V gene encodes CDR1 SGHAT and CDR2 FQNNGV. This CDR3 reads CAILISGGARVATDTQYF. DNA of the CDR3: TGTGCCATCCTAATCAGCGGGGGGGCCCGAGTAGCGACAGATACGCAGTATTTT.

The V call is TRBV9, the J call TRBJ2-1; the D is unclear. Germline CDR1 SGDLS, CDR2 YYNGEE. CDR3 size: 16 residues. V was trimmed by 3 bases and J by 1 base, leaving 14 bases between them. In nucleotides, the CDR3 is TGTGCCAGCAGCGCCCACATGATTCGTTCCTACAATGAGCAGTTCTTC. Amino acids: CASSAHMIRSYNEQFF. Full variable domain (rest looked up from reference TRBV9 and TRBJ2-1): DSGVTQTPKHLITATGQRVTLRCSPRSGDLSVYWYQQSLDQGLQFLIQYYNGEERAKGNILERFSAQQFPDLHSELNLSSLELGDSALYFCASSAHMIRSYNEQFFGPGTRLTVL.

The V and J genes are TRBV4-3 and TRBJ2-5; 9 bases align to TRBD1. Germline V gene data show CDR1 as LGHNA and CDR2 as YSLEER. Losses at the gene ends were 5 bases for V and 5 bases for J; bases not matched to a gene: 9. The CDR3 sequence is 15 residues long. CDR3 DNA sequence: TGCGCCAGCAGCGCAAACAGGGGGCGGACGGAGACCCAGTACTTC. Amino acid sequence: CASSANRGRTETQYF.

This clonotype was observed a handful of times. This chain uses TRBV10-3 with TRBJ1-3; D is unclear. Germline V lookup: CDR1 ENHRY, CDR2 SYGVKD. CDR3 length: 13 residues. Between the trimmed V and J ends, which lost 6 bases and 0 bases, there was a span of 6 bases. CDR3 nucleotides: TGTGCCATCAGGGACTACTCTGGAAACACCATATATTTT. Protein: CAIRDYSGNTIYF.

This clonotype was detected ten times or more. This chain links TRBV15 with TRBJ2-7; D remains unclear. The germline CDR1 and CDR2 sequences are LNHNV and YYDKDF (reference sequence). The V end was cut by 0 bases, the J end by 3 bases, with 9 bases between. This CDR3 contains 14 residues. CDR3 loop: CATSRDLGLYEQYF. The CDR3, as DNA: TGTGCCACCAGCAGAGATCTGGGTCTCTACGAGCAGTACTTC.